This entry lists 30 T cell receptor beta chains sequenced from one sample in a study of CD8 T cells in Susac syndrome. When the RNA was reverse transcribed, random hexamers were used with an input of about 0.45 to 1 ug. TCRdb re-called the immunoSEQ multiplex PCR reads through MiXCR, storing one row per CDR3 protein. The data show 160,000 or so distinct CDR3 sequences, with roughly 95% seen just once and 0.075% to 0.095% held by the top ten. The source material was CD4+ T cells from PBMCs. These receptors all stem from a human donor with multiple sclerosis.

The genes are TRBV6-5 and TRBJ2-3; D not resolved. The V gene's germline CDR1 is MNHEY and CDR2 SVGAGI. The CDR3 totals 12 residues. The ends were cut back, 6 bases at V and 3 bases at J, with 7 bases in the middle. For the CDR3, the DNA is TGTGCCAGCAGCAATCCTACAGATACGCAGTATTTT. Residues: CASSNPTDTQYF.

The rearrangement links TRBV12-3 or TRBV12-4 to TRBJ2-2, with TRBD2 matching 10 bases. With 3 bases clipped from V and 3 bases from J, the junction kept 4 bases outside the gene matches. CDR3 length equals 16 residues. This CDR3 is CASSLGLAGDTGELFF. The CDR3 bases are TGTGCCAGCAGTTTGGGGCTAGCGGGGGACACCGGGGAGCTGTTTTTT.

The chain carries TRBV4-2 and TRBJ2-1, with 8 bases aligning to TRBD2. Germline V gene data show CDR1 as LGHNA and CDR2 as YNFKEQ. V gave up 5 bases and J gave up 2 bases; unmatched junction bases: 5. This CDR3 has 15 amino acids. The chain's CDR3 is CASSFELAAYNEQFF. The CDR3 DNA reads TGTGCCAGCAGCTTTGAACTAGCGGCCTACAATGAGCAGTTCTTC.

V is TRBV5-1 and J is TRBJ2-1; D remains ambiguous. V was cut by 4 bases and J by 6 bases, with 17 bases left in between. The germline V gene has CDR1 SGHRS and CDR2 YFSETQ. The CDR3 loop spans 15 amino acids. The CDR3: CASSGYLGTPNEQFF. CDR3 DNA sequence: TGCGCCAGCAGCGGTTACCTTGGTACGCCCAATGAGCAGTTCTTC.

The chain has TRBV27 and TRBJ1-2, with D possibly TRBD1 on 5 matching bases. This CDR3 contains 14 residues. Germline lookup yields CDR1 MNHEY and CDR2 SMNVEV (reference sequence). With 5 bases removed from V and 0 bases from J, the gap between germline ends came to 10 bases. The CDR3 here is CASSGGPPNYGYTF. The CDR3 nucleotides are TGTGCCAGCAGTGGGGGACCTCCTAACTATGGCTACACCTTC.

This sequence joins TRBV2 and TRBJ2-5, with D perhaps TRBD1 (5 bases). The CDR3 extends over 11 amino acids. V was trimmed by 10 bases and J by 4 bases, leaving 10 bases between them. Per the germline V gene, CDR1 is SNHLY and CDR2 is FYNNEI. CDR3 loop: CATGFGETQYF. CDR3 DNA sequence: TGTGCCACAGGGTTTGGAGAGACCCAGTACTTC.

The V and J genes are TRBV3-1 and TRBJ2-7, with no clear D. The V end was cut by 1 base, the J end by 4 bases, with 8 bases between. The CDR3 loop spans 13 amino acids. Germline loops: CDR1 LGHDT, CDR2 YNNKEL (reference sequence). The CDR3 DNA is TGTGCCAGCAGCCAAGGGCTCCGGTACGAGCAGTACTTC. Amino acids: CASSQGLRYEQYF.

V and J are TRBV20-1 and TRBJ1-1; D is undetermined. The germline CDR1 and CDR2 sequences are DFQATT and SNEGSKA (reference sequence). V was clipped by 5 bases and J by 0 bases, with 7 bases between them. The CDR3 is 12 residues long. The CDR3, as DNA: TGCAGTGCTCCCGGGCTGAACACTGAAGCTTTCTTT. Protein: CSAPGLNTEAFF.

This sequence joins TRBV6-6 and TRBJ2-7; D unresolved. This CDR3 contains 14 residues. Germline-derived CDR1 and CDR2 are MNHNY and SVGAGI (reference sequence). V lost 6 bases and J lost 0, with 12 bases in between. The CDR3 sequence is CASRATMGSYEQYF. The CDR3 nucleotides read TGTGCCAGCAGGGCTACCATGGGCTCCTACGAGCAGTACTTC.

This chain uses TRBV20-1 with TRBJ2-3, with D uncertain. Trimming cost V 5 bases and J 3 bases, with 12 bases left between them. Germline V gene data show CDR1 as DFQATT and CDR2 as SNEGSKA (reference sequence). The CDR3 extends over 13 amino acids. CDR3 loop: CSAGPFGTDTQYF. DNA for the CDR3: TGCAGTGCTGGACCCTTTGGGACAGATACGCAGTATTTT.

The chain links TRBV7-9 to TRBJ1-5; TRBD1 might be the D (5 bases). This CDR3 comprises 15 residues. Per the germline V gene, CDR1 is SEHNR and CDR2 is FQNEAQ (reference sequence). Trimming cost V 6 bases and J 9 bases, with 21 bases left between them. DNA of the CDR3: TGTGCCAGCAGTTCCGGGGGAGGGTCCCATTGGCCCCAGCATTTT. It is translated as CASSSGGGSHWPQHF.

In DNA, the CDR3 is TGTGCCAGCAGCTTGAGGAGGGATTACATTCAGTACTTC. It translates to CASSLRRDYIQYF. The chain joins TRBV7-9 to TRBJ2-4; a weak D match, TRBD2 (6 bases). Germline CDR1 and CDR2: SEHNR and FQNEAQ (reference sequence). Trimming stripped 3 bases from V and 8 bases from J, with 11 bases between. The CDR3 covers 13 residues.

The chain recombines TRBV30 with TRBJ2-1; a weak D match, TRBD2 (6 bases). Trimming took 6 bases from V and 6 from J, leaving 24 bases between them. In germline, CDR1 is GTSNPN, CDR2 SVGIG (reference sequence). The CDR3 length is 16 residues. CDR3: CACLPGSVSWVNEQFF. Here the CDR3 DNA reads TGTGCCTGTCTCCCCGGGAGCGTCTCTTGGGTCAATGAGCAGTTCTTC.

The chain is built from TRBV30 and TRBJ2-6; no firm D call. CDR1 and CDR2 from the germline V gene are GTSNPN and SVGIG (reference sequence). V was trimmed by 4 bases and J by 3 bases, leaving 13 bases between them. The CDR3 has 15 amino acids. The CDR3 DNA sequence: TGTGCCTGGATCAAAGAAGGTTTTGGGGCCAACGTCCTGACTTTC. This encodes CAWIKEGFGANVLTF.

J is TRBJ1-1 and V is TRBV13; 7 bases fit TRBD1. The ends lost 7 bases at V and 10 bases at J; junction bases unmatched: 12. Per the germline V gene, CDR1 is PRHDT and CDR2 is FYEKMQ (reference sequence). The CDR3 has 13 amino acids. The CDR3, as DNA: TGTGCCAGCATCACCGGGACAGAGTTAGGAGCTTTCTTT. This encodes CASITGTELGAFF.

The chain employs TRBV19 and TRBJ2-1; 10 bases agree with TRBD2. Germline trimming cut 5 bases from V and 10 bases from J; bases unmatched to any gene: 11. CDR1 and CDR2 (germline): LNHDA, SQIVND (reference sequence). CDR3 size: 15 residues. CDR3 sequence (DNA): TGTGCCAGTAGTTTACAGCGGGAGGGCCATTGGGAGCAGTTCTTC. This gives the protein CASSLQREGHWEQFF.

The chain joins TRBV6-5 to TRBJ2-3; D unresolved. CDR1 is MNHEY, CDR2 SVGAGI, per germline. V lost 6 bases, J lost 7 bases, and 17 bases lay in between. The CDR3 is 14 amino acids. The CDR3, as DNA: TGTGCCAGCAGCTCACCATCGACTCAGTATACGCAGTATTTT. Amino acids: CASSSPSTQYTQYF.

This clonotype is a singleton in its sample. The CDR3 sequence: CASSPDLGRAGANVLTF. CDR3 nucleotide sequence: TGTGCCAGCAGCCCAGATCTGGGCAGGGCTGGGGCCAACGTCCTGACTTTC. This chain connects TRBV9 to TRBJ2-6; D is perhaps TRBD1 (5 bases). The CDR3 is 17 residues long. Trimming removed 4 bases at V and 2 bases at J, with 16 bases between. The germline V gene encodes CDR1 SGDLS and CDR2 YYNGEE.

This clonotype was counted once. The chain couples TRBV20-1 to TRBJ2-7; TRBD2 agrees at 9 bases. V shed 0 bases and J 8 bases; nucleotides not matched to a gene: 11. CDR1 and CDR2 (germline): DFQATT, SNEGSKA (reference sequence). The CDR3 is made up of 15 amino acids. The CDR3 DNA reads as TGCAGTGCTAGAGATCGGCAACTAGCGGGTATGAAGCAGTACTTC. Translating gives CSARDRQLAGMKQYF.

This rearrangement joins TRBV20-1 to TRBJ2-3; 10 nucleotides line up with TRBD2. The V gene's germline CDR1 is DFQATT and CDR2 SNEGSKA (reference sequence). This CDR3 has 16 residues. J lost 0 bases, V lost 4 bases, and 7 bases had no gene match. The CDR3 DNA sequence: TGCAGTGCTACTTCAGCGGGAGGGGGTAGCACAGATACGCAGTATTTT. It codes for CSATSAGGGSTDTQYF.

V usage is TRBV20-1 and J usage is TRBJ1-1; no definite D call. Trimming cost V 0 bases and J 7 bases, with 12 bases left between them. From germline, CDR1 is DFQATT and CDR2 SNEGSKA (reference sequence). The CDR3 covers 13 residues. CDR3 loop: CSAREVRTHEAFF. CDR3 nucleotide sequence: TGCAGTGCTAGAGAAGTAAGGACGCATGAAGCTTTCTTT.

V gene TRBV10-3 combines with J gene TRBJ1-2; 7 bases align to TRBD1. V lost 10 bases, J lost 0 bases, and 11 bases stayed unmatched. There are 15 residues in the CDR3. Germline V gives CDR1 ENHRY, CDR2 SYGVKD. This CDR3 reads CATYRGLVANYGYTF. In DNA, the CDR3 is TGTGCCACTTACAGGGGCCTCGTAGCTAACTATGGCTACACCTTC.

The J gene is TRBJ2-6, the V gene TRBV19; 8 nucleotides align to TRBD2. Germline V lookup: CDR1 LNHDA, CDR2 SQIVND (reference sequence). CDR3 length equals 17 residues. The trim removed 7 bases at V and 0 bases at J, leaving 8 bases unmatched. CDR3 nucleotide sequence: TGTGCCAGTATAGCGGGGAACCCTATCTCTGGGGCCAACGTCCTGACTTTC. It translates to CASIAGNPISGANVLTF.

The V gene is TRBV30, the J gene TRBJ1-3, with D possibly matching TRBD1 (6 bases). This CDR3 region has 13 residues. Germline CDR1 and CDR2: GTSNPN and SVGIG (reference sequence). Trimming stripped 3 bases from V and 2 bases from J, with 8 bases between. In DNA, the CDR3 is TGTGCCTGGAGGGCAGGGGCTGGAAACACCATATATTTT. It encodes CAWRAGAGNTIYF.

The chain combines TRBV24-1 with TRBJ2-7, with a tentative D call TRBD1 (6 bases). Germline V lookup: CDR1 KGHDR, CDR2 SFDVKD. The ends were cut back, 4 bases at V and 1 base at J, with 16 bases in the middle. This CDR3 comprises 16 residues. CDR3 sequence reads: CATSDPHRDKSYEQYF. The CDR3 region has the DNA TGTGCCACCAGTGACCCTCACCGGGACAAGTCCTACGAGCAGTACTTC.

This chain joins TRBV3-1 and TRBJ2-5; 10 nucleotides match TRBD2. The CDR3 has 16 residues. J was trimmed by 2 bases and V by 1 base; bases with no gene match: 4. Germline V gives CDR1 LGHDT, CDR2 YNNKEL (reference sequence). In DNA, the CDR3 is TGTGCCAGCAGCCAAGGGAGGACTAGCGGACAAGAGACCCAGTACTTC. Amino acids: CASSQGRTSGQETQYF.

This clonotype was observed a handful of times. The J gene is TRBJ1-1, the V gene TRBV7-9; D is uncertain. The CDR3 totals 14 residues. Per germline, CDR1 SEHNR and CDR2 FQNEAQ (reference sequence). The germline V and J ends were trimmed by 2 bases and 7 bases, with 14 bases remaining between them. The DNA of the CDR3 is TGTGCCAGCAGCTTATTTGACTACGCGATTGAAGCTTTCTTT. Its translation is CASSLFDYAIEAFF. The whole variable domain, filled in from reference TRBV7-9 and TRBJ1-1, reads DTGVSQNPRHKITKRGQNVTFRCDPISEHNRLYWYRQTLGQGPEFLTYFQNEAQLEKSRLLSDRFSAERPKGSFSTLEIQRTEQGDSAMYLCASSLFDYAIEAFFGQGTRLTVV.

The chain recombines TRBV3-1 with TRBJ2-3; TRBD2 agrees at 10 bases. Germline V lookup: CDR1 LGHDT, CDR2 YNNKEL (reference sequence). The V and J ends lost 9 bases and 6 bases, in that order; junction bases with no gene match: 3. This CDR3 spans 12 amino acids. For the CDR3, the DNA is TGTGCCAGTGGGACTAGCGTTGATACGCAGTATTTT. Its translation: CASGTSVDTQYF.

The rearrangement uses TRBV6-5 and TRBJ1-1; the match to TRBD1 covers 7 bases. V trimming: 8 bases; J trimming: 4 bases; junction bases outside the gene matches: 7. The CDR3 loop spans 13 amino acids. The germline CDR1 and CDR2 sequences are MNHEY and SVGAGI. CDR3 in DNA: TGTGCCAGCGGGGGACAGCCGATCACTGAAGCTTTCTTT. It is translated as CASGGQPITEAFF.

The rearrangement joins TRBV7-8 to TRBJ2-1; D tentatively fits TRBD1 or TRBD2 (6 bases each). The CDR3 is 16 amino acids. Germline V gene sequence: CDR1 SGHVS, CDR2 FQNEAQ. V gave up 3 bases and J gave up 4 bases, with 16 bases separating them. CDR3 loop: CASSLQRGLAYNEQFF. CDR3 DNA: TGTGCCAGCAGCTTGCAACGGGGGCTGGCTTACAATGAGCAGTTCTTC.